This T cell receptor (beta chain) was obtained from a study of blood T cell repertoires in COVID-19. Study information: COVID-19 samples from acute and convalescent phases originated in the United States, Italy and Spain. The cDNA or gDNA used as material had been derived from T cells, B-cell-depleted T cells, or PBMCs.

This clone was detected a few times. Per germline, CDR1 MNHNY and CDR2 SVGAGI (reference sequence). The junction had 9 bases not matched to a gene; V was cut back by 5 bases and J by 7 bases. This CDR3 contains 15 residues. Original processing methods: Reference gene primer amplification in the assay estimated nucleated cell counts. Assay: immunoSEQ multiplex PCR; the TCRdb copy retains only in-frame clones and omits some. V and J calls and clone size are those listed in that table; D and trimming were worked out from the DNA. The repertoire holds roughly 200,000 clones, with approximately 83% as singletons.

The clonotype was recovered from a man aged 45-65 years with active or convalescent COVID-19. Sequencing was carried out using peripheral blood. This chain connects TRBV6-6 to TRBJ1-5; 9 bases agree with TRBD1. CDR3 in DNA: TGTGCCAGCAGTGCTAGACAGGGGGTCGGCCAGCCCCAGCATTTT. It codes for CASSARQGVGQPQHF.